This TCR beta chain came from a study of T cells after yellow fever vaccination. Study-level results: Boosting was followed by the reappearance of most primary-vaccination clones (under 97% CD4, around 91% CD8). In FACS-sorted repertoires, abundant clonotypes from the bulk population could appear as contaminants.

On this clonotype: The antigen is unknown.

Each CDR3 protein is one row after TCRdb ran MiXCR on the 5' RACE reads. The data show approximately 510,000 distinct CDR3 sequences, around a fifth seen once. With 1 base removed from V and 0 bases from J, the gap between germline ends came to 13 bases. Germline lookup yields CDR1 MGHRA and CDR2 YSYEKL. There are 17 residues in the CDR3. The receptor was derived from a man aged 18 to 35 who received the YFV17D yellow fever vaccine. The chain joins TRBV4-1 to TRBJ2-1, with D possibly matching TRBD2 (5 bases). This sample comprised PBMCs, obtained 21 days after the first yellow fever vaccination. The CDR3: CASSQVGGLSSYNEQFF. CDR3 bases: TGCGCCAGCAGCCAAGTGGGCGGACTGAGCTCCTACAATGAGCAGTTCTTC.